Included here is one T cell receptor beta chain sequence, with context. These data come from a study of T cell changes during pregnancy in multiple sclerosis. The CDR3 contains 13 residues. The germline V gene has CDR1 SGHTA and CDR2 FQGNSA. V was trimmed by 3 bases and J by 6 bases, leaving 11 bases between them. Only in-frame clones appear in the TCRdb table, and some are missing; sequencing was by immunoSEQ multiplex PCR. Of 50,000 to 70,000 clones detected, roughly 91% appear once; the ten largest clones hold roughly 1.4%. The chain couples TRBV7-2 to TRBJ1-2; a weak D match, TRBD1 (6 bases). The source of this sequence is a female donor in good health, enrolled as a control in a pregnancy study. This specimen consisted of peripheral blood, obtained after pregnancy. CDR3 DNA sequence: TGTGCCAGCAGCTTGGCTAGGGGGAATGGCTACACCTTC. Its protein product is CASSLARGNGYTF.